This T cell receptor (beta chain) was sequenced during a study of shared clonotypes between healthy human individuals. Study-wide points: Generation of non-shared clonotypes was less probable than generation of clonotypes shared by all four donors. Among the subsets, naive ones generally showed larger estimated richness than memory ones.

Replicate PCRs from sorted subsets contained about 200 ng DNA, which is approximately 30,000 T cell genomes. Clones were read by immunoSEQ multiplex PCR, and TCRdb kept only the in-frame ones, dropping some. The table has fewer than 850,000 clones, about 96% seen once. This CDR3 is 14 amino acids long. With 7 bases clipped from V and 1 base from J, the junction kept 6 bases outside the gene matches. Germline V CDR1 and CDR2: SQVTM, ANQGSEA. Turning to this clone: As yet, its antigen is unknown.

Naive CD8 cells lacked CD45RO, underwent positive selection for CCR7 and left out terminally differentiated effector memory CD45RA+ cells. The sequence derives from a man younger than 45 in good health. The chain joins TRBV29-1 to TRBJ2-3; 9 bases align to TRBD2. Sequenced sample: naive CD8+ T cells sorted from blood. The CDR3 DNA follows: TGCAGCGGACTAGCGGTTGGCGGCACAGATACGCAGTATTTT. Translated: CSGLAVGGTDTQYF.